A selection of T cell receptor beta chains follows, all from one sample in a study of CD8 T cells in Susac syndrome. MiXCR, run by TCRdb on the immunoSEQ multiplex PCR reads, gives a single entry per CDR3 protein. This sample has more than 150,000 distinct CDR3 sequences, with 92% found just once. Input material: CD4+ T cells from PBMCs. These receptors all come from a human donor in good health. The CDR3 runs from the conserved cysteine through the conserved F or W. Each record gives: clone size, V gene, D gene, J gene, CDR3 protein, CDR3 DNA. A D gene is named only where the DNA matches it firmly. The listing skips clone size in some rows; elsewhere it reads once, few, many or a size class.

abundance: .
v_gene: TRBV5-1
d_gene: .
j_gene: TRBJ1-1
CDR3aa: CASSLDSEGGKVFF
CDR3nt: TGCGCCAGCAGCTTGGACTCCGAGGGGGGCAAGGTTTTCTTT

abundance: .
v_gene: TRBV7-2
d_gene: .
j_gene: TRBJ1-2
CDR3aa: CASSLSQDYGYTF
CDR3nt: TGTGCCAGCAGCTTATCTCAGGACTATGGCTACACCTTC

abundance: .
v_gene: TRBV9
d_gene: .
j_gene: TRBJ2-6
CDR3aa: CASSKRGNSGANVLTF
CDR3nt: TGTGCCAGCAGCAAACGGGGGAACTCTGGGGCCAACGTCCTGACTTTC

abundance: .
v_gene: TRBV5-6
d_gene: TRBD1
j_gene: TRBJ2-5
CDR3aa: CASTKPTGWETQYF
CDR3nt: TGTGCCAGCACCAAGCCGACAGGGTGGGAGACCCAGTACTTC

abundance: .
v_gene: TRBV20-1
d_gene: TRBD2
j_gene: TRBJ2-7
CDR3aa: CSAPGLAGGSYEQYF
CDR3nt: TGCAGTGCCCCAGGACTAGCGGGGGGGTCCTACGAGCAGTACTTC

abundance: .
v_gene: TRBV7-9
d_gene: .
j_gene: TRBJ1-6
CDR3aa: CASSLGLSYNSPLHF
CDR3nt: TGTGCCAGCAGCTTAGGACTCTCCTATAATTCACCCCTCCACTTT

abundance: .
v_gene: TRBV7-2
d_gene: .
j_gene: TRBJ1-4
CDR3aa: CASSPVGHEKLFF
CDR3nt: TGTGCCAGCAGCCCCGTAGGGCACGAAAAACTGTTTTTT

abundance: .
v_gene: TRBV2
d_gene: TRBD2
j_gene: TRBJ2-3
CDR3aa: CASSGTSDTDTQYF
CDR3nt: TGTGCCAGCAGCGGGACTAGCGACACAGATACGCAGTATTTT

abundance: .
v_gene: TRBV6-5
d_gene: .
j_gene: TRBJ2-1
CDR3aa: CATRDYNEQFF
CDR3nt: TGTGCCACGCGGGACTACAATGAGCAGTTCTTC

abundance: .
v_gene: TRBV20-1
d_gene: .
j_gene: TRBJ2-7
CDR3aa: CSARDSAGSYEQYF
CDR3nt: TGCAGTGCTAGAGATAGCGCAGGGTCCTACGAGCAGTACTTC

abundance: .
v_gene: TRBV27
d_gene: .
j_gene: TRBJ2-7
CDR3aa: CASSRSGTPVSYEQYF
CDR3nt: TGTGCCAGCAGCCGATCCGGGACACCCGTCTCCTACGAGCAGTACTTC

abundance: once
v_gene: TRBV20-1
d_gene: .
j_gene: TRBJ2-5
CDR3aa: CSASRRVETQYF
CDR3nt: TGCAGTGCCTCTCGACGGGTAGAGACCCAGTACTTC

abundance: .
v_gene: TRBV2
d_gene: TRBD1
j_gene: TRBJ1-5
CDR3aa: CASTMGTGGFRNQPQHF
CDR3nt: TGTGCCAGCACCATGGGGACAGGGGGTTTTCGCAATCAGCCCCAGCATTTT

abundance: .
v_gene: TRBV28
d_gene: TRBD1
j_gene: TRBJ2-3
CDR3aa: CASSRGQGVADTQYF
CDR3nt: TGTGCCAGCAGCCGAGGACAGGGGGTTGCGGATACGCAGTATTTT

abundance: .
v_gene: TRBV20-1
d_gene: .
j_gene: TRBJ1-5
CDR3aa: CSARGDERQPQHF
CDR3nt: TGCAGTGCTAGAGGTGACGAAAGACAGCCCCAGCATTTT

abundance: .
v_gene: TRBV15
d_gene: TRBD1
j_gene: TRBJ1-4
CDR3aa: CATSRLGQGMTNEKLFF
CDR3nt: TGTGCCACCAGCAGGCTTGGACAGGGAATGACTAATGAAAAACTGTTTTTT

abundance: .
v_gene: TRBV5-6
d_gene: .
j_gene: TRBJ2-5
CDR3aa: CASSPHQETQYF
CDR3nt: TGTGCCAGCAGCCCCCATCAGGAGACCCAGTACTTC

abundance: .
v_gene: TRBV7-2
d_gene: .
j_gene: TRBJ2-7
CDR3aa: CASSLDIREQYF
CDR3nt: TGTGCCAGCAGCTTAGACATACGAGAGCAGTACTTC

abundance: .
v_gene: TRBV30
d_gene: .
j_gene: TRBJ2-7
CDR3aa: CAWSLGLQSSYEQYF
CDR3nt: TGTGCCTGGAGTTTGGGACTCCAGAGCTCCTACGAGCAGTACTTC

abundance: .
v_gene: TRBV6-5
d_gene: TRBD1
j_gene: TRBJ2-1
CDR3aa: CASSYSGLQGVYNEQFF
CDR3nt: TGTGCCAGCAGTTACTCGGGTCTCCAGGGGGTATACAATGAGCAGTTCTTC

abundance: .
v_gene: TRBV7-9
d_gene: .
j_gene: TRBJ1-1
CDR3aa: CASSPDGRMNTEAFF
CDR3nt: TGTGCCAGCAGCCCAGACGGACGGATGAACACTGAAGCTTTCTTT

abundance: .
v_gene: TRBV2
d_gene: TRBD2
j_gene: TRBJ2-5
CDR3aa: CASSTLAAETQYF
CDR3nt: TGTGCCAGCAGTACACTAGCGGCGGAGACCCAGTACTTC

abundance: .
v_gene: TRBV5-1
d_gene: .
j_gene: TRBJ1-1
CDR3aa: CASSLELRGNTEAFF
CDR3nt: TGCGCCAGCAGCTTGGAATTGCGAGGGAACACTGAAGCTTTCTTT

abundance: .
v_gene: TRBV20-1
d_gene: TRBD2
j_gene: TRBJ2-7
CDR3aa: CSARPGGPSEQYF
CDR3nt: TGCAGTGCTAGGCCGGGAGGCCCCTCCGAGCAGTACTTC

abundance: once
v_gene: TRBV6-2/TRBV6-3
d_gene: .
j_gene: TRBJ1-5
CDR3aa: CASSYSIVALNRGNQPQHF
CDR3nt: TGTGCCAGCAGTTACTCGATCGTAGCGCTCAACAGGGGCAATCAGCCCCAGCATTTT

abundance: .
v_gene: TRBV30
d_gene: .
j_gene: TRBJ1-1
CDR3aa: CAWSVTRPIF
CDR3nt: TGTGCCTGGAGTGTAACCCGACCTATCTTT

abundance: .
v_gene: TRBV5-1
d_gene: .
j_gene: TRBJ2-1
CDR3aa: CASSLDGSEQFF
CDR3nt: TGCGCCAGCAGCTTGGATGGTAGTGAGCAGTTCTTC

abundance: .
v_gene: TRBV7-6
d_gene: TRBD2
j_gene: TRBJ2-1
CDR3aa: CASSLGLAHYNEQFF
CDR3nt: TGTGCCAGCAGCCTGGGACTAGCCCACTACAATGAGCAGTTCTTC

abundance: .
v_gene: TRBV5-4
d_gene: TRBD1
j_gene: TRBJ2-5
CDR3aa: CASSLGDRTGSGETQYF
CDR3nt: TGTGCCAGCAGCTTGGGCGACCGGACAGGGTCGGGAGAGACCCAGTACTTC

abundance: .
v_gene: TRBV18
d_gene: TRBD1
j_gene: TRBJ2-1
CDR3aa: CASSPKDRGNEQFF
CDR3nt: TGTGCCAGCTCACCTAAGGACAGGGGGAATGAGCAGTTCTTC

abundance: .
v_gene: TRBV18
d_gene: TRBD1
j_gene: TRBJ2-3
CDR3aa: CASSPFYRGSTDTQYF
CDR3nt: TGTGCCAGCTCACCATTTTACAGGGGGTCCACAGATACGCAGTATTTT

abundance: .
v_gene: TRBV9
d_gene: TRBD2
j_gene: TRBJ2-1
CDR3aa: CASSNRQAGLFYNEQFF
CDR3nt: TGTGCCAGCAGCAACCGTCAAGCGGGACTATTCTACAATGAGCAGTTCTTC

abundance: .
v_gene: TRBV6-2/TRBV6-3
d_gene: .
j_gene: TRBJ1-5
CDR3aa: CASTPPGDQPQHF
CDR3nt: TGTGCCAGCACCCCCCCGGGTGATCAGCCCCAGCATTTT

abundance: .
v_gene: TRBV12-3/TRBV12-4
d_gene: TRBD1
j_gene: TRBJ2-7
CDR3aa: CASSLGTGATVGQYF
CDR3nt: TGTGCCAGCAGTTTAGGAACAGGGGCCACAGTAGGGCAGTACTTC

abundance: .
v_gene: TRBV28
d_gene: TRBD1
j_gene: TRBJ2-5
CDR3aa: CASSPWGQGALETQYF
CDR3nt: TGTGCCAGCAGTCCCTGGGGGCAGGGGGCATTGGAGACCCAGTACTTC

abundance: .
v_gene: TRBV12-3/TRBV12-4
d_gene: .
j_gene: TRBJ1-5
CDR3aa: CASSPRGARSNQPQHF
CDR3nt: TGTGCCAGCAGTCCACGGGGGGCGCGGAGCAATCAGCCCCAGCATTTT

abundance: .
v_gene: TRBV2
d_gene: .
j_gene: TRBJ1-1
CDR3aa: CASSEANQIPEAFF
CDR3nt: TGTGCCAGCAGTGAAGCCAACCAAATCCCTGAAGCTTTCTTT

abundance: few
v_gene: TRBV9
d_gene: .
j_gene: TRBJ2-2
CDR3aa: CASSVVGGELFF
CDR3nt: TGTGCCAGCAGCGTAGTTGGCGGGGAGCTGTTTTTT

abundance: once
v_gene: TRBV11-2
d_gene: .
j_gene: TRBJ2-7
CDR3aa: CASSRGAQSSYEQYF
CDR3nt: TGTGCCAGCAGCCGGGGAGCCCAGAGCTCCTACGAGCAGTACTTC

abundance: .
v_gene: TRBV2
d_gene: .
j_gene: TRBJ2-3
CDR3aa: CARSGDTQYF
CDR3nt: TGTGCCAGATCGGGGGATACGCAGTATTTT

abundance: .
v_gene: TRBV7-2
d_gene: .
j_gene: TRBJ1-5
CDR3aa: CASSAFVAANQPQHF
CDR3nt: TGTGCCAGCAGCGCATTCGTGGCAGCAAATCAGCCCCAGCATTTT

abundance: .
v_gene: TRBV28
d_gene: .
j_gene: TRBJ2-2
CDR3aa: CASSSGLFTGELFF
CDR3nt: TGTGCCAGCAGTTCAGGACTTTTCACCGGGGAGCTGTTTTTT

abundance: .
v_gene: TRBV18
d_gene: .
j_gene: TRBJ2-2
CDR3aa: CASSPGETGELFF
CDR3nt: TGTGCCAGCTCACCAGGGGAGACCGGGGAGCTGTTTTTT

abundance: .
v_gene: TRBV5-8
d_gene: TRBD2
j_gene: TRBJ2-5
CDR3aa: CASSFGAGGLRLETQYF
CDR3nt: TGTGCCAGCAGTTTTGGGGCGGGGGGGCTAAGACTGGAGACCCAGTACTTC

abundance: .
v_gene: TRBV2
d_gene: TRBD1
j_gene: TRBJ1-2
CDR3aa: CASGGTGISYYGYTF
CDR3nt: TGTGCCAGCGGGGGGACAGGGATTTCCTACTATGGCTACACCTTC

abundance: .
v_gene: TRBV16
d_gene: .
j_gene: TRBJ1-1
CDR3aa: CASSRTAGYTEAFF
CDR3nt: TGTGCCAGCAGCCGAACGGCAGGGTACACTGAAGCTTTCTTT

abundance: .
v_gene: TRBV20-1
d_gene: TRBD2
j_gene: TRBJ2-1
CDR3aa: CSARAPSGGNNEQFF
CDR3nt: TGCAGTGCTAGAGCTCCTAGCGGGGGCAACAATGAGCAGTTCTTC

abundance: .
v_gene: TRBV6-2/TRBV6-3
d_gene: .
j_gene: TRBJ2-7
CDR3aa: CASSYQKNEQYF
CDR3nt: TGTGCCAGCAGCTATCAGAAAAACGAGCAGTACTTC

abundance: once
v_gene: TRBV7-6
d_gene: TRBD1
j_gene: TRBJ2-3
CDR3aa: CASSLRQGANADTQYF
CDR3nt: TGTGCCAGCAGCCTCCGACAGGGGGCAAATGCGGATACGCAGTATTTT

abundance: .
v_gene: TRBV25-1
d_gene: .
j_gene: TRBJ2-1
CDR3aa: CASSDHASSYNEQFF
CDR3nt: TGTGCCAGCAGTGACCACGCTAGCTCCTACAATGAGCAGTTCTTC

abundance: .
v_gene: TRBV5-1
d_gene: TRBD1
j_gene: TRBJ1-5
CDR3aa: CASSPGQGGTQPQHF
CDR3nt: TGCGCCAGCAGCCCCGGACAGGGAGGCACTCAGCCCCAGCATTTT

abundance: once
v_gene: TRBV28
d_gene: .
j_gene: TRBJ1-5
CDR3aa: CASSHRGSYSNQPQHF
CDR3nt: TGTGCCAGCAGTCACCGGGGAAGCTATAGCAATCAGCCCCAGCATTTT

abundance: .
v_gene: TRBV3-1
d_gene: TRBD2
j_gene: TRBJ2-5
CDR3aa: CASLRGGGETQYF
CDR3nt: TGTGCCAGCCTCCGCGGGGGAGGAGAGACCCAGTACTTC

abundance: .
v_gene: TRBV5-6
d_gene: TRBD1
j_gene: TRBJ1-2
CDR3aa: CASSLGPDRVYGYTF
CDR3nt: TGTGCCAGCAGCCTCGGGCCGGACAGGGTCTATGGCTACACCTTC

abundance: .
v_gene: TRBV11-3
d_gene: .
j_gene: TRBJ2-1
CDR3aa: CASSLGVRDPQFF
CDR3nt: TGTGCCAGCAGCCTCGGGGTCCGGGACCCACAGTTCTTC

abundance: .
v_gene: TRBV4-3
d_gene: .
j_gene: TRBJ2-2
CDR3aa: CASSQEALTRGELFF
CDR3nt: TGCGCCAGCAGCCAAGAGGCCCTTACTCGGGGGGAGCTGTTTTTT

abundance: .
v_gene: TRBV20-1
d_gene: .
j_gene: TRBJ2-7
CDR3aa: CSGRGQGRYEQYF
CDR3nt: TGCAGCGGCCGGGGGCAGGGACGGTACGAGCAGTACTTC